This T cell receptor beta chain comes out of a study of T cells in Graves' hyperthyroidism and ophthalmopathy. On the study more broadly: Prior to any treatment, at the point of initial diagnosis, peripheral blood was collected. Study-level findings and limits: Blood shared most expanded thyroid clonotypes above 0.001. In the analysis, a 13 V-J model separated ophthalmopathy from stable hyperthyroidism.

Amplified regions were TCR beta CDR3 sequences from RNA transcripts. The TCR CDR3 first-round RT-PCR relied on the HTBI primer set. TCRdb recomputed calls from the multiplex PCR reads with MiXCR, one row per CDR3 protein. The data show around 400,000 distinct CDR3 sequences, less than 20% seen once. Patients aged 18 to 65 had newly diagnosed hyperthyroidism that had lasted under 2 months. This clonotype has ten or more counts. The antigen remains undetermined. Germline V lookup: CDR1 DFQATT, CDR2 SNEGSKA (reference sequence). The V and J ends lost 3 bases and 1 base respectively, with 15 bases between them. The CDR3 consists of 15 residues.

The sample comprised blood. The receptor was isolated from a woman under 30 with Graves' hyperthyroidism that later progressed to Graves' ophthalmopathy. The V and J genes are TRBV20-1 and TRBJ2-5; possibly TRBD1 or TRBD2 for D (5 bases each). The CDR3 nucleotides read TGCAGTGCTAGGGGACCCAGGTTCCGCCAAGAGACCCAGTACTTC. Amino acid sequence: CSARGPRFRQETQYF.